This TCR beta chain was sequenced in a study of CD8 T cells in ankylosing spondylitis. Each CDR3 protein gets one entry after TCRdb re-called the 5' RACE reads with MiXCR. The data hold about 350,000 distinct CDR3 sequences, with roughly 20% observed a single time. Study-level findings and limits: Seemingly distinctive of ankylosing spondylitis blood was a TCR beta motif formed by eight highly homologous variants. Disease-linked clones were reportedly significantly enriched in matched ankylosing spondylitis synovial fluid.

A few counts support this clonotype. Its antigen is not known. The CDR3 runs 15 residues. Trimming removed 1 base from V and 7 bases from J; junction bases left unmatched: 9. The chain carries TRBV12-3 or TRBV12-4 and TRBJ2-5, with 7 bases that match TRBD2. This receptor was obtained from a male donor with ankylosing spondylitis or in good health (not recorded which). The sample comprised blood, either unsorted or a sorted T cell fraction (not recorded which). CDR3: CASSLVNGGGGTQYF. The CDR3 DNA reads as TGTGCCAGCAGTTTAGTAAATGGGGGGGGAGGGACCCAGTACTTC.